This T cell receptor (beta chain) was captured in a study of T cell changes during pregnancy in multiple sclerosis. In this sample, this clone turned up once. The CDR3 extends over 16 amino acids. Germline V gives CDR1 SGHRS, CDR2 YFSETQ. Trimming took off 2 bases at V and 4 bases at J, with 18 bases between the two ends. Only in-frame clones appear in the TCRdb table, and some are missing; sequencing was by immunoSEQ multiplex PCR. This table has under 70,000 clones, around nine tenths appearing once. The TCR sequence derives from a female donor with multiple sclerosis, enrolled in a pregnancy study. The chain joins TRBV5-1 to TRBJ2-5, with D tentatively TRBD1 (8 bases). Sample: CD4+ T cells from peripheral blood mononuclear cells, taken after pregnancy. The CDR3 region has the DNA TGCGCCAGCAGCTTAACAGGGGGGGATGAAGGAGAGACCCAGTACTTC. Its translation is CASSLTGGDEGETQYF. Variable domain in full (rest from reference TRBV5-1 and TRBJ2-5): KAGVTQTPRYLIKTRGQQVTLSCSPISGHRSVSWYQQTPGQGLQFLFEYFSETQRNKGNFPGRFSGRQFSNSRSEMNVSTLELGDSALYLCASSLTGGDEGETQYFGPGTRLLVL.